This T cell receptor beta chain was recorded in a study of cytomegalovirus exposure and HLA in healthy donors. Looking at the study overall: Some 200 million T cells yielded 100 million to 130 million unique TCR beta sequences, as an earlier analysis found.

Turning to this clone: Its antigen is currently unknown.

A multiplex PCR was run with 60 Vbeta primers and 13 Jbeta primers. Libraries were prepared by immunoSEQ multiplex PCR; TCRdb keeps only in-frame clonotypes and omits some of them. The data show approximately 140,000 clones, more than 75% seen once. Everyone who donated was a healthy bone marrow donor. General study points: Equally common other TCR beta chains were less clonally expanded than HLA-associated ones, a later analysis found. In an earlier analysis, in some 600 donors, most V segments appeared productive either ~90% or ~30% of the time.

The CDR3 is 17 residues long. Germline lookup yields CDR1 MDHEN and CDR2 SYDVKM. The ends lost 7 bases at V and 3 bases at J; junction bases unmatched: 12. The clonotype comes from a young man in good health and CMV-seronegative. J is TRBJ1-2 and V is TRBV28; 12 bases align to TRBD1. Sequencing was performed on PBMCs. The CDR3 is CASTIVGGQGADYGYTF. The CDR3 DNA reads as TGTGCCAGCACCATAGTGGGGGGACAGGGGGCTGACTATGGCTACACCTTC.